The following is a TCR beta chain sequence with its context. Antigen: not known. Patients who had autoimmune disease history or got systemic immunosuppression were left out. The timepoints at which blood was sampled were baseline, cycle 4 day 1, and cycle 7 day 1. This sample stems from a study of OX40 agonist ivuxolimab in advanced cancers. General study results and limits: CD8+ T cells averaged more expanded clones than CD4+. The CD4+ and CD8+ T cells in the blood had expanded clonally by week 6 at 0.1 to 3.0 mg/kg.

Sequenced by immunoSEQ multiplex PCR; TCRdb stores in-frame clones only, minus some. The data hold 90,000 to 120,000 clones, with approximately 90% observed a single time. This sequence was found in an adult with an advanced solid tumor such as melanoma, head and neck, liver or kidney cancer. The sequencing used CD4+ or CD8+ T cells sorted from blood, collected in a trial of the OX40 agonist ivuxolimab.

The CDR3 nucleotides read TGTGCCAGCTCCCGCCCGGGGGATTCAAAAGATACGCAGTATTTT. Its protein is CASSRPGDSKDTQYF. The V and J genes are TRBV18 and TRBJ2-3; possible D gene TRBD2, 6 bases. CDR1 is KGHSH and CDR2 is LQKENI in the germline V gene. This CDR3 has 15 amino acids. V lost 6 bases and J lost 5, with 18 bases in between.